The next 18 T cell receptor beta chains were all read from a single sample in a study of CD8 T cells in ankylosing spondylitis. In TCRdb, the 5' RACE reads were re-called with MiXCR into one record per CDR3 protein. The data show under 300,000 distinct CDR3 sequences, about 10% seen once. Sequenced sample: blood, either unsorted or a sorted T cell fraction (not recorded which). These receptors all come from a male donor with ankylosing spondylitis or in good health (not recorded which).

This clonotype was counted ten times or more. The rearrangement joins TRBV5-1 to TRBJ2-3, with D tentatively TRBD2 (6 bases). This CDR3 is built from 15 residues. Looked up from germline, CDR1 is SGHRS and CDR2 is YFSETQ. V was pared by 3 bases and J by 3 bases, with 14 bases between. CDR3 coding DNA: TGCGCCAGCAGCTCCGATCAGGGAGGAACAGATACGCAGTATTTT. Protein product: CASSSDQGGTDTQYF.

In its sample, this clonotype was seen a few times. The CDR3 DNA follows: TGTGCCGTTAAAGGGACACCGATTGAGCAGTTCTTC. It is translated as CAVKGTPIEQFF. The V gene is TRBV6-6, the J gene TRBJ2-1, with a tentative D call TRBD1 (6 bases). The length of the CDR3 is 12 residues. The V gene's germline CDR1 is MNHNY and CDR2 SVGAGI (reference sequence). V lost 11 bases and J lost 9, with 17 bases in between.

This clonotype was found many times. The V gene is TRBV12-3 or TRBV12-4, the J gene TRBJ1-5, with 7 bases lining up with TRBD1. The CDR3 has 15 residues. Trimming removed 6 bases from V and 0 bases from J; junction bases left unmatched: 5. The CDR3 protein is CASSRQGDSNQPQHF. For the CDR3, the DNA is TGTGCCAGCAGCAGACAGGGCGATAGCAATCAGCCCCAGCATTTT.

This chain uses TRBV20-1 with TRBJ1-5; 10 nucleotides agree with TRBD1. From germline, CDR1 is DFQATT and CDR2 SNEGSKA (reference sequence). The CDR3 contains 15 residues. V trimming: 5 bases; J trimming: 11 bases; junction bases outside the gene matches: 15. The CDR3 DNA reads TGCAGTGCTCGCCCTGGGACAGGGGTTCAGGGGGCCCAGCATTTT. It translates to CSARPGTGVQGAQHF.

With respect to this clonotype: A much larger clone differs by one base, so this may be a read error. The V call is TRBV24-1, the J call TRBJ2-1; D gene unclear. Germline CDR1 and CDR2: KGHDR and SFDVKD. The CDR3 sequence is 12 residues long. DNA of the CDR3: TGTGCCGCCAGTGATTTTGAGTCCGAGCAGTTCTTC. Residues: CAASDFESEQFF.

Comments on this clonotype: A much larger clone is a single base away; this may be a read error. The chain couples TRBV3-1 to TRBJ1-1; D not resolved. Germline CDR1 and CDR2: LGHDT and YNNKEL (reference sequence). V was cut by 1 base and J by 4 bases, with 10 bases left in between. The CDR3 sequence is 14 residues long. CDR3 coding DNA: TGTGCCAGCAGCCAAGGGTTCGGGCGCACTGAAGCTTTCTTT. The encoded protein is CASSQGFGRTEAFF.

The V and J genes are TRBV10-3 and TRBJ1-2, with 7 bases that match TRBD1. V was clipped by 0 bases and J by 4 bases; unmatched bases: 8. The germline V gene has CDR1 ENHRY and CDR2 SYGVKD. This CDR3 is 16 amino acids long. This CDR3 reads CAISESGDSLFYGYTF. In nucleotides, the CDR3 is TGTGCCATCAGTGAGTCGGGGGACAGCCTCTTCTATGGCTACACCTTC.

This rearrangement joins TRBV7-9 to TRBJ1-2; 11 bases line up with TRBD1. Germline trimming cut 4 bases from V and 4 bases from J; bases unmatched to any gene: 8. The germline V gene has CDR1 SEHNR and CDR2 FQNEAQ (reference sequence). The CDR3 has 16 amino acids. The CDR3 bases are TGTGCCAGCAGCTCGCCTCGGACAGGGGGCTTCTATGGCTACACCTTC. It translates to CASSSPRTGGFYGYTF.

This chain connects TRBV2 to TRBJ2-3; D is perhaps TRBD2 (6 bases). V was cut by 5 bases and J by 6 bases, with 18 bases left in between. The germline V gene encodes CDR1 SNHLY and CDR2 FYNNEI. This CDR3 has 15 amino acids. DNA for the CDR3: TGTGCCAGCAGTCGACTAGTGCGGGTCACGGATACGCAGTATTTT. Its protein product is CASSRLVRVTDTQYF.

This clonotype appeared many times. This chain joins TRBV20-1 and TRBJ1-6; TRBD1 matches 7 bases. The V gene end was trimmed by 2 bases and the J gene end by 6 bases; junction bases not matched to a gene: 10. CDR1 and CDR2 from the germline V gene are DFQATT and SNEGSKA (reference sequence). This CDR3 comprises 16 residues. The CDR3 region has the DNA TGCAGTGCTAGAAGGGGAGAGGGGGCTGGTAATTCACCCCTCCACTTT. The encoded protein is CSARRGEGAGNSPLHF.

Here the CDR3 reads CASIPDRQNPADTQYF. The CDR3 DNA reads as TGTGCCAGCATCCCGGACAGGCAAAACCCCGCAGATACGCAGTATTTT. This chain uses TRBV7-9 with TRBJ2-3; 7 nucleotides align to TRBD1. Germline CDR1 SEHNR, CDR2 FQNEAQ (reference sequence). The J segment lost 4 bases and the V segment lost 7 bases, leaving 14 bases of the junction unmatched. The CDR3 spans 16 residues.

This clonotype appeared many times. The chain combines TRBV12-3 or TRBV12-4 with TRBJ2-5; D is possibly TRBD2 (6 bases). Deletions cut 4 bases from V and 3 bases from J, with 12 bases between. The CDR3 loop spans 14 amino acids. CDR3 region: CASSSGGLKETQYF. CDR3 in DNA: TGTGCCAGCAGTTCCGGGGGACTTAAAGAGACCCAGTACTTC.

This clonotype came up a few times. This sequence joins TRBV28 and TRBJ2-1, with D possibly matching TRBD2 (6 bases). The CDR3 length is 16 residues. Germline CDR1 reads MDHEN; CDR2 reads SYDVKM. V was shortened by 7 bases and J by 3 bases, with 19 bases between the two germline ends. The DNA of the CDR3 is TGTGCCAGCACTCCGTCGTCGGGGGTGATCTACAATGAGCAGTTCTTC. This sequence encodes CASTPSSGVIYNEQFF.

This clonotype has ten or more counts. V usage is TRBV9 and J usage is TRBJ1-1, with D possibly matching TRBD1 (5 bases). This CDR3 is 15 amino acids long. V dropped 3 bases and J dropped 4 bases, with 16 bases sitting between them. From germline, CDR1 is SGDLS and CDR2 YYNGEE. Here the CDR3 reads CASSAHGQGPTEAFF. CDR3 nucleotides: TGTGCCAGCAGCGCCCACGGTCAGGGCCCCACTGAAGCTTTCTTT.

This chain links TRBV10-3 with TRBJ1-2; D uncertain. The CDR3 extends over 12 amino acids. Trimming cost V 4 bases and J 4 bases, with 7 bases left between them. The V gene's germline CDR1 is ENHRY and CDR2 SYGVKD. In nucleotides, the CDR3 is TGTGCCATCAGTGGACTGAGCTATGGCTACACCTTC. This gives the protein CAISGLSYGYTF.

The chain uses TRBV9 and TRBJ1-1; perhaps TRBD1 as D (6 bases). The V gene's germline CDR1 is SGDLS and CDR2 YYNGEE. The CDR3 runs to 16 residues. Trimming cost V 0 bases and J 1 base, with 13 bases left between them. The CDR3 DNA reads TGTGCCAGCAGCGTAGACCCAGGGGCACAGAACACTGAAGCTTTCTTT. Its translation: CASSVDPGAQNTEAFF. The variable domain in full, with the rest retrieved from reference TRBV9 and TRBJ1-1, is DSGVTQTPKHLITATGQRVTLRCSPRSGDLSVYWYQQSLDQGLQFLIQYYNGEERAKGNILERFSAQQFPDLHSELNLSSLELGDSALYFCASSVDPGAQNTEAFFGQGTRLTVV.

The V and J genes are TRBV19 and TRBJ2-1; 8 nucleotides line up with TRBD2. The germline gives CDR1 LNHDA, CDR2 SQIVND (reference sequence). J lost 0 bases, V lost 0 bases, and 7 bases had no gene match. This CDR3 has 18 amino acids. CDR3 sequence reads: CASSIDRGGSVSYNEQFF. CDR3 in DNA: TGTGCCAGTAGTATAGATCGGGGGGGGAGCGTCTCCTACAATGAGCAGTTCTTC.

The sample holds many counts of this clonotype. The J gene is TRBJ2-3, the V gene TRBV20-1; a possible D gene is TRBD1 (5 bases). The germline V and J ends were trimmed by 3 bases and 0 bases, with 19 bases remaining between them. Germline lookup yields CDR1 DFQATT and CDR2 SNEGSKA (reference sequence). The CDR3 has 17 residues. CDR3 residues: CSASWGSASGSTDTQYF. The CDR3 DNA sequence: TGCAGTGCTAGTTGGGGCTCCGCCTCTGGGAGCACAGATACGCAGTATTTT.